These 30 T cell receptor beta chains were all obtained from the same sample, sequenced in a study of blood T cell repertoires in COVID-19. TCRdb keeps only in-frame clones here, not all; method: immunoSEQ multiplex PCR. The profile shows about 270,000 clones, around 85% of them singletons. Sequencing input: peripheral blood. The receptors were gathered from a woman aged 25 to 39 with COVID-19, enrolled during active disease.

The V and J genes are TRBV28 and TRBJ1-2; TRBD1 matches 8 bases. V was clipped by 3 bases and J by 7 bases; unmatched bases: 4. The CDR3 runs to 13 residues. Germline V CDR1 and CDR2: MDHEN, SYDVKM. The CDR3 sequence: CASSFPQGAGYTF. CDR3 DNA: TGTGCCAGCAGTTTCCCCCAGGGGGCTGGCTACACCTTC.

The chain couples TRBV28 to TRBJ1-1, with a weak D call TRBD1 (5 bases). Per the germline V gene, CDR1 is MDHEN and CDR2 is SYDVKM. V lost 5 bases and J 0 bases, leaving 13 bases between the germline ends. The length of the CDR3 is 15 residues. This CDR3 reads CASSSLTEMNTEAFF. DNA for the CDR3: TGTGCCAGCAGTAGCCTGACAGAAATGAACACTGAAGCTTTCTTT.

The rearrangement joins TRBV27 to TRBJ2-1; TRBD2 matches 9 bases. The junction had 6 bases not matched to a gene; V was cut back by 3 bases and J by 9 bases. The length of the CDR3 is 14 residues. Germline loops: CDR1 MNHEY, CDR2 SMNVEV (reference sequence). The CDR3 DNA sequence: TGTGCCAGCAGTTTCGGACTAGCGAGTCCTGAGCAGTTCTTC. Translation gives CASSFGLASPEQFF.

The chain links TRBV5-1 to TRBJ1-1, with D maybe TRBD1 (5 bases). The CDR3 runs to 15 residues. From germline, CDR1 is SGHRS and CDR2 YFSETQ. The ends were cut back, 3 bases at V and 1 base at J, with 13 bases in the middle. The CDR3 bases are TGCGCCAGCAGCTATTGGGGGGAAAAGAACACTGAAGCTTTCTTT. As protein: CASSYWGEKNTEAFF.

The V gene is TRBV3-1 (or the pseudogene TRBV3-2), the J gene TRBJ1-2, with D unresolved. CDR1 LGHDT and CDR2 YNNKEL come from the germline V gene (reference sequence). Trimming stripped 1 base from V and 7 bases from J, with 16 bases between. The CDR3 contains 15 residues. The CDR3 nucleotides read TGTGCCAGCAGCCAAGTTGCACGAGTTGCCTCTGGCTACACCTTC. This codes for CASSQVARVASGYTF.

This clone showed up just once. Its ends do not fully match the called genes, so a read error is possible. This chain links TRBV5-3 with TRBJ2-5; 7 positions match TRBD2. TRBV5-3 is assigned to the ORF class and has an uncertain function. The CDR3 runs 17 residues. CDR3 in amino acids: CVRSSPGGRGLIETQYF. CDR3 coding DNA: TGTGTCAGAAGCTCCCCGGGAGGTCGGGGTCTTATTGAGACCCAGTACTTC.

V gene TRBV28 combines with J gene TRBJ1-4; TRBD1 is a possible D gene (5 bases). V was clipped by 2 bases and J by 10 bases, with 14 bases between them. The CDR3 has 14 amino acids. Germline V gene sequence: CDR1 MDHEN, CDR2 SYDVKM. For the CDR3, the DNA is TGTGCCAGCAGTTTAATAGGGGCGGGGGGAAAACTGTTTTTT. It translates to CASSLIGAGGKLFF.

The chain employs TRBV30 and TRBJ2-5; TRBD2 agrees at 14 bases. The germline V gene has CDR1 GTSNPN and CDR2 SVGIG (reference sequence). There are 15 residues in the CDR3. V shed 6 bases, J shed 4 bases, and the junction held 7 bases outside the gene matches. CDR3 bases: TGTGCCTGCCGGACTAGCGGGGGGTTCGGAGAGACCCAGTACTTC. Translating gives CACRTSGGFGETQYF.

V gene TRBV27 combines with J gene TRBJ2-1; D gene ambiguous. Germline CDR1 reads MNHEY; CDR2 reads SMNVEV (reference sequence). CDR3 length equals 11 residues. The germline V and J ends were trimmed by 4 bases and 12 bases, with 10 bases remaining between them. The CDR3 loop reads CASSSHLGQFF. Here the CDR3 DNA reads TGTGCCAGCAGTTCCCACCTAGGGCAGTTCTTC.

The CDR3 protein is CASSLTWGQILVGYTF. The CDR3, as DNA: TGTGCCAGCAGCTTAACATGGGGACAGATCCTAGTTGGCTACACCTTC. This rearrangement joins TRBV7-2 to TRBJ1-2; 7 nucleotides agree with TRBD1. With 2 bases clipped from V and 7 bases from J, the junction kept 13 bases outside the gene matches. This CDR3 has 16 amino acids. Germline V CDR1 and CDR2: SGHTA, FQGNSA.

The J gene is TRBJ2-5, the V gene TRBV2; D not certain. CDR3 length: 12 amino acids. V shed 4 bases and J shed 1 base, with 4 bases lying between them. CDR1 SNHLY and CDR2 FYNNEI come from the germline V gene. Here the CDR3 DNA reads TGTGCCAGCAGTGGACTCCAAGAGACCCAGTACTTC. This codes for CASSGLQETQYF.

This clone was seen just once. DNA for the CDR3: TGTGCCAGCAGCCACCGGGAATTTTACAATGAGCAGTTCTTC. Protein sequence: CASSHREFYNEQFF. V usage is TRBV28 and J usage is TRBJ2-1; the D gene is possibly TRBD2 (5 bases). The V gene lost 6 bases and the J gene lost 4 bases, with 13 bases spanning the gap. CDR3 size: 14 residues. CDR1 and CDR2 from the germline V gene are MDHEN and SYDVKM. Supplemented by reference TRBV28 and TRBJ2-1, the full variable domain reads DVKVTQSSRYLVKRTGEKVFLECVQDMDHENMFWYRQDPGLGLRLIYFSYDVKMKEKGDIPEGYSVSREKKERFSLILESASTNQTSMYLCASSHREFYNEQFFGPGTRLTVL.

V usage is TRBV28 and J usage is TRBJ1-5; D might be TRBD1 (5 bases). The CDR3 sequence is 13 residues long. Trimming took 2 bases from V and 7 from J, leaving 9 bases between them. CDR1 is MDHEN, CDR2 SYDVKM, per germline. The CDR3 region is CASSLKGRQPQHF. In DNA form, the CDR3 reads TGTGCCAGCAGTTTAAAGGGGCGACAGCCCCAGCATTTT.

The chain uses TRBV19 and TRBJ1-4; the match to TRBD1 covers 12 bases. V was clipped by 6 bases and J by 8 bases; unmatched bases: 13. The CDR3 loop spans 17 amino acids. Per germline, CDR1 LNHDA and CDR2 SQIVND (reference sequence). CDR3 bases: TGTGCCAGTAGGAGTTCCGGGACAGGGGGCGCGAGGGAAAAACTGTTTTTT. Amino acid sequence: CASRSSGTGGAREKLFF.

V usage is TRBV19 and J usage is TRBJ2-6, with 9 bases fitting TRBD1. The V and J ends lost 4 bases and 2 bases, in that order; junction bases with no gene match: 21. The CDR3 covers 22 residues. Germline V CDR1 and CDR2: LNHDA, SQIVND (reference sequence). This CDR3 is CASSSGPRYRGLLKAGANVLTF. CDR3 in DNA: TGTGCCAGTAGTAGCGGGCCCAGGTACAGGGGGCTCCTGAAGGCTGGGGCCAACGTCCTGACTTTC.

This clone came up a few times. Germline and junction disagree at one end, which may indicate a read error. V gene TRBV2 combines with J gene TRBJ2-7; TRBD2 is a possible D gene (5 bases). The CDR3 length is 11 residues. In germline, CDR1 is SNHLY, CDR2 FYNNEI. The CDR3 sequence is CASADSHEQYF. Written as DNA, the CDR3 is TGTGCCAGCGCGGACTCCCACGAGCAGTACTTC.

The chain recombines TRBV7-6 with TRBJ1-1, with no clear D. This CDR3 is built from 16 residues. Germline CDR1 is SGHVS and CDR2 is FNYEAQ. V lost 5 bases to trimming and J lost 6 bases, with 22 bases between them. The chain's CDR3 is CASSIYPGGSKAEAFF. CDR3 bases: TGTGCCAGCAGCATATATCCAGGAGGGTCCAAGGCTGAAGCTTTCTTT.

The rearrangement links TRBV4-1 to TRBJ2-1, with 10 bases matching TRBD2. With 2 bases clipped from V and 7 bases from J, the junction kept 20 bases outside the gene matches. Germline assignment: CDR1 MGHRA and CDR2 YSYEKL. The CDR3 totals 20 residues. The CDR3, as DNA: TGCGCCAGCAGCCAATGGGCCGGATCTACTAGCGGGGCGAACCTGAATGAGCAGTTCTTC. Protein sequence: CASSQWAGSTSGANLNEQFF.

The chain carries TRBV19 and TRBJ1-2; a possible D gene is TRBD1 (5 bases). Germline assignment: CDR1 LNHDA and CDR2 SQIVND (reference sequence). Trimming took 5 bases from V and 4 from J, leaving 8 bases between them. This CDR3 is 12 amino acids long. The CDR3, as DNA: TGTGCCAGTAGTGGGACTGCCTATGGCTACACCTTC. It specifies CASSGTAYGYTF.

The gene calls are TRBV19 and TRBJ2-3; perhaps TRBD2 as D (5 bases). The CDR3 consists of 12 residues. Germline CDR1 is LNHDA and CDR2 is SQIVND (reference sequence). The V end lost 7 bases, the J end lost 9 bases, and 14 bases lay between the germline ends. CDR3 loop: CASTLPGGTQYF. CDR3 sequence (DNA): TGTGCCAGTACCTTACCCGGCGGGACGCAGTATTTT.

The chain joins TRBV29-1 to TRBJ2-5, with 9 positions matching TRBD1. This CDR3 spans 13 amino acids. Germline V gives CDR1 SQVTM, CDR2 ANQGSEA. The junction had 3 bases not matched to a gene; V was cut back by 6 bases and J by 1 base. CDR3 sequence: CSVGTGTQETQYF. The CDR3 nucleotides read TGCAGCGTGGGGACAGGGACCCAAGAGACCCAGTACTTC.

The rearrangement joins TRBV27 to TRBJ2-3; 13 bases are shared with TRBD2. The germline gives CDR1 MNHEY, CDR2 SMNVEV (reference sequence). Trimming removed 6 bases from V and 5 bases from J; junction bases left unmatched: 5. This CDR3 is built from 15 residues. CDR3 amino acids: CASRSLAGGEDTQYF. The DNA for the CDR3 is TGTGCCAGCAGGTCACTAGCGGGGGGGGAAGATACGCAGTATTTT.

This clone was counted a few times. The CDR3 DNA follows: TGTGCCAGCAGCTTGCCGGGACAGTATGAAAAACTGTTTTTT. This encodes CASSLPGQYEKLFF. This rearrangement joins TRBV5-6 to TRBJ1-4; 7 bases are shared with TRBD1. Germline V gene lookup returns CDR1 SGHDT and CDR2 YYEEEE. The ends lost 1 base at V and 6 bases at J; junction bases unmatched: 3. The CDR3 length is 14 residues.

The chain combines TRBV9 with TRBJ2-2; 10 bases agree with TRBD2. Per the germline V gene, CDR1 is SGDLS and CDR2 is YYNGEE. V was pared by 0 bases and J by 0 bases, with 2 bases of the junction left unmatched. The CDR3 covers 17 residues. The CDR3 loop reads CASSVVAGGPNTGELFF. The CDR3 nucleotides are TGTGCCAGCAGCGTAGTAGCGGGGGGCCCGAACACCGGGGAGCTGTTTTTT.

This sequence joins TRBV19 and TRBJ1-2; 7 bases map to TRBD1. This CDR3 is built from 14 residues. Germline V lookup: CDR1 LNHDA, CDR2 SQIVND (reference sequence). Trimming at V came to 3 bases and at J to 5 bases, leaving 6 bases not matched to a gene. The CDR3 sequence: CASSILGGGYGYTF. The CDR3 DNA follows: TGTGCCAGTAGTATCTTAGGGGGCGGTTATGGCTACACCTTC. The full variable domain, completed using reference TRBV19 and TRBJ1-2, is DGGITQSPKYLFRKEGQNVTLSCEQNLNHDAMYWYRQDPGQGLRLIYYSQIVNDFQKGDIAEGYSVSREKKESFPLTVTSAQKNPTAFYLCASSILGGGYGYTFGSGTRLTVV.

V is TRBV24-1 and J is TRBJ2-1, with 10 bases that match TRBD1. The CDR3 has 15 residues. J lost 7 bases, V lost 4 bases, and 6 bases had no gene match. Per the germline V gene, CDR1 is KGHDR and CDR2 is SFDVKD. DNA of the CDR3: TGTGCCACCAGTGACTACGGGACAGGGGCGAATGAGCAGTTCTTC. Its protein is CATSDYGTGANEQFF.

DNA of the CDR3: TGCAGCGCCCTGAGCAACGGGGCTTTCTTT. Its translation is CSALSNGAFF. The rearrangement joins TRBV29-1 to TRBJ1-1; D unresolved. This CDR3 spans 10 amino acids. In germline, CDR1 is SQVTM, CDR2 ANQGSEA. Trimming took 7 bases from V and 11 from J, leaving 14 bases between them.

The rearrangement uses TRBV19 and TRBJ2-3, with D possibly matching TRBD1 (6 bases). There are 18 residues in the CDR3. CDR1 and CDR2 from the germline V gene are LNHDA and SQIVND (reference sequence). The V end was cut by 4 bases, the J end by 3 bases, with 23 bases between. The DNA of the CDR3 is TGTGCCAGTAGTACTAGCTTGGATGTGGGGGCACTAACAGATACGCAGTATTTT. Protein sequence: CASSTSLDVGALTDTQYF. The complete variable domain, with remaining parts taken from reference TRBV19 and TRBJ2-3, reads DGGITQSPKYLFRKEGQNVTLSCEQNLNHDAMYWYRQDPGQGLRLIYYSQIVNDFQKGDIAEGYSVSREKKESFPLTVTSAQKNPTAFYLCASSTSLDVGALTDTQYFGPGTRLTVL.

J is TRBJ2-7 and V is TRBV12-2; the table's D gene call, TRBD1, was not cross checked with the DNA. TRBV12-2 is designated a pseudogene. The CDR3 length is 15 residues. The CDR3 DNA is TGTGCAAGTCGCTTAGACGGCAGGGGCGGGCGGGAGCAGTACTTC. Translated: CASRLDGRGGREQYF.

This clone occurred many times. V gene TRBV4-1 combines with J gene TRBJ1-2; TRBD1 might be the D (6 bases). V lost 4 bases and J 7 bases, leaving 16 bases between the germline ends. The CDR3 is 14 amino acids. Germline V gene data show CDR1 as MGHRA and CDR2 as YSYEKL. This chain's CDR3 is CASSPSQGAGGYTF. The CDR3 DNA sequence: TGCGCCAGCAGCCCGTCACAGGGCGCCGGTGGCTACACCTTC.